These 21 T cell receptor beta chains came from one sample sequenced in a study of blood T cell repertoires in COVID-19. The repertoire was sequenced with immunoSEQ multiplex PCR; TCRdb's copy has only in-frame clones and lacks some. The sample has more than 95,000 clones, approximately 88% seen once; the top ten hold approximately 8%. Sequencing was carried out using peripheral blood. Receptors originate from a middle-aged man with acute or convalescent COVID-19.

The chain links TRBV30 to TRBJ2-7; 8 positions agree with TRBD1. CDR3 length equals 12 residues. CDR1 and CDR2 from the germline V gene are GTSNPN and SVGIG (reference sequence). V shed 1 base, J shed 6 bases, and the junction held 2 bases outside the gene matches. This chain's CDR3 is CAWSADRGEQYF. For the CDR3, the DNA is TGTGCCTGGAGTGCCGACAGGGGCGAGCAGTACTTC. Variable domain in full (rest from reference TRBV30 and TRBJ2-7): SQTIHQWPATLVQPVGSPLSLECTVEGTSNPNLYWYRQAAGRGLQLLFYSVGIGQISSEVPQNLSASRPQDRQFILSSKKLLLSDSGFYLCAWSADRGEQYFGPGTRLTVT.

The chain uses TRBV11-3 and TRBJ2-1, with 8 bases fitting TRBD2. CDR3 length: 17 residues. Trimming took 5 bases from V and 0 from J; bases not matched to a gene: 9. CDR1 and CDR2 (germline): SGHNT, YENEEA. The CDR3 nucleotides are TGTGCCAGCAGCGTGTCATTAGCGGGGAGCTCCTACAATGAGCAGTTCTTC. Its translation: CASSVSLAGSSYNEQFF.

V gene TRBV4-3 combines with J gene TRBJ1-4, with 7 nucleotides matching TRBD1. Germline CDR1 reads LGHNA; CDR2 reads YSLEER. V dropped 4 bases and J dropped 8; count of bases not matched to a gene: 7. The CDR3 extends over 14 amino acids. Written as DNA, the CDR3 is TGCGCCAGCAGCCTTCGCAGGGGGGCCGAAAAACTGTTTTTT. Protein product: CASSLRRGAEKLFF.

The rearrangement joins TRBV7-6 to TRBJ1-6; TRBD1 is a possible D gene (6 bases). V dropped 4 bases and J dropped 0 bases, with 16 bases sitting between them. The CDR3 is 18 residues long. CDR1 SGHVS and CDR2 FNYEAQ come from the germline V gene. The CDR3 nucleotides read TGTGCCAGCAGCTCAGAGCCGCAGGGGAACTCCTATAATTCACCCCTCCACTTT. Translation: CASSSEPQGNSYNSPLHF.

This clone was counted only a few times. V is TRBV19 and J is TRBJ2-7; D is possibly TRBD2 (5 bases). The CDR3 has 13 amino acids. V shed 7 bases and J shed 2 bases, with 12 bases lying between them. Germline V gives CDR1 LNHDA, CDR2 SQIVND (reference sequence). CDR3 sequence (DNA): TGTGCCAGTAACAACGGAGGAGCCTACGAGCAGTACTTC. Amino acids: CASNNGGAYEQYF.

The chain has TRBV6-2 or TRBV6-3 and TRBJ1-1, with D perhaps matching TRBD1 (6 bases). V was cut by 6 bases and J by 1 base, with 18 bases left in between. CDR1 and CDR2 (germline): MNHEY, SVGEGT. This CDR3 contains 16 residues. CDR3 coding DNA: TGTGCCAGCAGCCCTTTGGCCCAGGGGAAGAACACTGAAGCTTTCTTT. Residues: CASSPLAQGKNTEAFF.

The rearrangement links TRBV4-1 to TRBJ1-4, with 8 positions matching TRBD1. The CDR3 runs to 16 residues. Germline V gives CDR1 MGHRA, CDR2 YSYEKL. With 2 bases clipped from V and 3 bases from J, the junction kept 5 bases outside the gene matches. As DNA, the CDR3 is TGCGCCAGCAGCCAACGACAGGGGTTAGCTAATGAAAAACTGTTTTTT. It yields the protein CASSQRQGLANEKLFF.

CDR3 in DNA: TGCGCCAGCAGCCAAGACGGAGCGGACAATGAGCAGTTCTTC. It is translated as CASSQDGADNEQFF. The chain carries TRBV4-1 and TRBJ2-1; a possible D gene is TRBD2 (5 bases). The germline V and J ends were trimmed by 0 bases and 5 bases, with 8 bases remaining between them. Germline-derived CDR1 and CDR2 are MGHRA and YSYEKL. This CDR3 has 14 amino acids.

CDR3 in amino acids: CASSGGTLAGVHEQYF. For the CDR3, the DNA is TGCGCCAGCAGCGGAGGAACTCTAGCGGGAGTCCACGAGCAGTACTTC. The V gene is TRBV5-1, the J gene TRBJ2-7; 10 bases map to TRBD2. The CDR3 has 16 residues. From germline, CDR1 is SGHRS and CDR2 YFSETQ. After removal of 4 bases from V and 5 bases from J, the junction contained 12 bases not matched to a gene.

Comment on this clone: Additional DNA sequences in this sample encode the identical CDR3. This sequence joins TRBV19 and TRBJ1-1; TRBD1 matches 8 bases. This CDR3 has 15 amino acids. The V and J ends lost 3 bases and 2 bases, in that order; junction bases with no gene match: 5. Germline V lookup: CDR1 LNHDA, CDR2 SQIVND (reference sequence). CDR3 protein: CASSIRGQGNTEAFF. CDR3 DNA: TGTGCCAGTAGTATCCGCGGACAGGGAAACACTGAAGCTTTCTTT.

As DNA, the CDR3 is TGTGCCAGCAGCGCCGGACAGGGGAGGAATCAGCCCCAGCATTTT. This gives the protein CASSAGQGRNQPQHF. V usage is TRBV9 and J usage is TRBJ1-5; 9 positions match TRBD1. Trimming cost V 3 bases and J 4 bases; bases outside gene matches: 5. The CDR3 covers 15 residues. CDR1 and CDR2 (germline): SGDLS, YYNGEE.

This clone was picked up one time. V usage is TRBV18 and J usage is TRBJ2-7, with 11 bases lining up with TRBD2. Looked up from germline, CDR1 is KGHSH and CDR2 is LQKENI. The CDR3 is 17 amino acids. The V and J ends lost 6 bases and 2 bases, in that order; junction bases with no gene match: 12. The CDR3 DNA is TGTGCCAGCTCCCCTTCAGGCGGGACTAGCGGACCCTACGAGCAGTACTTC. Translated: CASSPSGGTSGPYEQYF.

CDR3 DNA: TGCGCCAGCAGCCGACAGGGCACCGGGGAGCTGTTTTTT. This encodes CASSRQGTGELFF. The chain has TRBV5-1 and TRBJ2-2, with TRBD1 matching over 7 bases. CDR1 is SGHRS and CDR2 is YFSETQ in the germline V gene. The CDR3 length is 13 residues. Trimming took 4 bases from V and 4 from J; bases not matched to a gene: 1.

The chain recombines TRBV5-6 with TRBJ2-7, with 7 bases identical to TRBD2. Trimming removed 1 base from V and 1 base from J; junction bases left unmatched: 2. Per germline, CDR1 SGHDT and CDR2 YYEEEE. The CDR3 runs to 14 residues. The CDR3 reads CASSLPSGSYEQYF. DNA of the CDR3: TGTGCCAGCAGCTTGCCTAGCGGATCCTACGAGCAGTACTTC.

CDR3 region: CASSLGGGLQPQHF. The CDR3, as DNA: TGTGCCAGCAGCTTGGGCGGGGGGCTTCAGCCCCAGCATTTT. V gene TRBV5-5 combines with J gene TRBJ1-5, with a weak D call TRBD1 (6 bases). From germline, CDR1 is SGHKS and CDR2 YYEKEE (reference sequence). V was cut by 0 bases and J by 6 bases, with 10 bases left in between. CDR3 size: 14 residues.

The V and J genes are TRBV6-2 or TRBV6-3 and TRBJ1-5, with 7 bases matching TRBD1. This CDR3 is 16 amino acids long. Germline CDR1 reads MNHEY; CDR2 reads SVGEGT. The ends lost 5 bases at V and 0 bases at J; junction bases unmatched: 7. CDR3 sequence: CASSPGQSHSNQPQHF. DNA for the CDR3: TGTGCCAGCAGTCCGGGACAGAGCCATAGCAATCAGCCCCAGCATTTT.

The rearrangement links TRBV5-1 to TRBJ2-7, with a possible D match to TRBD1 (5 bases). Germline V gives CDR1 SGHRS, CDR2 YFSETQ. Trimming stripped 0 bases from V and 4 bases from J, with 14 bases between. The CDR3 contains 15 residues. The CDR3 nucleotides are TGCGCCAGCAGCTTGGGGATAACGGACACGTACGAGCAGTACTTC. Its protein is CASSLGITDTYEQYF.

The rearrangement links TRBV19 to TRBJ1-3, with unresolved D. Germline assignment: CDR1 LNHDA and CDR2 SQIVND (reference sequence). The CDR3 runs 15 residues. V was shortened by 7 bases and J by 1 base, with 14 bases between the two germline ends. This CDR3 reads CASTTTAVSGNTIYF. The CDR3 DNA reads as TGTGCCAGTACCACCACAGCCGTATCTGGAAACACCATATATTTT.

The chain carries TRBV5-4 and TRBJ1-2; D not certain. The CDR3 is 13 residues long. The V and J ends lost 6 bases and 6 bases respectively, with 15 bases between them. In germline, CDR1 is SGHNT, CDR2 YYREEE (reference sequence). CDR3 DNA: TGTGCCAGCACCCCGGGTTGGGGAGATGGCTACACCTTC. It yields the protein CASTPGWGDGYTF.

The chain has TRBV18 and TRBJ2-1; D perhaps matches TRBD2 (5 bases). The V end lost 2 bases, the J end lost 7 bases, and 12 bases lay between the germline ends. This CDR3 has 14 amino acids. Germline-derived CDR1 and CDR2 are KGHSH and LQKENI. The chain's CDR3 is CASSPSRSGNEQFF. The CDR3 coding sequence is TGTGCCAGCTCACCATCCCGGTCGGGGAATGAGCAGTTCTTC.

This clone was observed once. The V gene is TRBV6-5, the J gene TRBJ2-7; TRBD2 matches 8 bases. With V trimmed by 2 bases and J by 4 bases, 4 bases remained unmatched. The V gene's germline CDR1 is MNHEY and CDR2 SVGAGI. The CDR3 totals 14 residues. The CDR3 DNA is TGTGCCAGCAGTTACCTAAGCGGGAGTTACGAGCAGTACTTC. Translated, it gives CASSYLSGSYEQYF.